The T cell receptor (beta chain) described here comes from a study of Ad26.COV2.S vaccination and SARS-CoV-2 variants. Study-level information: Once or twice, 56 days apart, Ad26.COV2.S was delivered intramuscularly.

Comment on this clone: Its antigen is unknown.

Treatment described: over 15 received Ad26.COV2.S at low or high dose, single or two shots; five or six received placebo; per-sample allocation not given. The investigators took samples on day 63 after the first vaccine or placebo injection. Recruitment in Boston yielded a donor of adult age, 18-55 years. Wuhan-strain SARS-CoV-2 spike was expressed by the Ad26 vector that made up the vaccine. TCRdb's copy holds only in-frame clones and misses some; the assay was immunoSEQ multiplex PCR. The sample holds 300,000 to 400,000 clones, 88% seen once. General observations from the study: Relative to placebo recipients, vaccine recipients exhibited elevated spike-specific TCR breadth.

CDR1 MNHEY and CDR2 SVGEGT come from the germline V gene. CDR3 length: 16 residues. Trimming stripped 8 bases from V and 0 bases from J, with 18 bases between. The sample was peripheral blood, taken in a trial of Ad26.COV2.S vaccine versus placebo. The chain is built from TRBV6-2 or TRBV6-3 and TRBJ2-3; no firm D call. The receptor comes from a person between 18 and 65 years old who received the Ad26.COV2.S COVID-19 vaccine or a placebo. The CDR3 nucleotides read TGTGCCAGCTGTTTTGGCCAAGGATCTAGCACAGATACGCAGTATTTT. This sequence encodes CASCFGQGSSTDTQYF.